These 4 T cell receptor beta chains share one sample of origin, sequenced in a study of identical twins. TCRdb called the 5' RACE reads again in MiXCR, with one record for every CDR3 protein. The sample contains around 490,000 distinct CDR3 sequences, roughly an eighth of which appear only once. The same specimen was also included in a second study, on yellow fever vaccine responses in identical twins.

Sequenced material: CD4+ T cells sorted from blood. These receptors all come from a woman younger than 35 in good health.

There are many counts of this clonotype. The chain is built from TRBV4-3 and TRBJ2-1, with 10 bases lining up with TRBD2. V dropped 2 bases and J dropped 9; count of bases not matched to a gene: 4. Germline values: CDR1 LGHNA, CDR2 YSLEER. CDR3 length: 14 amino acids. The CDR3 DNA is TGCGCCAGCAGCCAACTAGCGGGAGTTGCTGAGCAGTTCTTC. It translates to CASSQLAGVAEQFF.

This clonotype was counted only a few times. The chain uses TRBV12-3 or TRBV12-4 and TRBJ2-3; possibly TRBD2 for D (5 bases). V lost 0 bases, J lost 2 bases, and 9 bases lay in between. The length of the CDR3 is 15 residues. The CDR3 sequence is CASSLASAVTDTQYF. Here the CDR3 DNA reads TGTGCCAGCAGTTTAGCTAGCGCGGTCACAGATACGCAGTATTTT.

This clonotype has ten or more counts. The chain carries TRBV12-3 or TRBV12-4 and TRBJ2-2; D unclear. The V end lost 2 bases, the J end lost 4 bases, and 5 bases lay between the germline ends. CDR3 size: 13 residues. The CDR3 DNA reads TGTGCCAGCAGTTTAATCCCCACCGGGGAGCTGTTTTTT. It translates to CASSLIPTGELFF.

Ten or more counts support this clonotype. The V and J genes are TRBV7-9 and TRBJ1-2; D gene unclear. V was cut by 9 bases and J by 7 bases, with 21 bases left in between. Germline CDR1 and CDR2: SEHNR and FQNEAQ (reference sequence). The CDR3 loop spans 14 amino acids. The CDR3 protein is CASSPGRVTIGYTF. The CDR3 DNA is TGTGCCAGTTCGCCGGGGAGGGTAACTATTGGCTACACCTTC. The full variable domain, completed using reference TRBV7-9 and TRBJ1-2, is DTGVSQNPRHKITKRGQNVTFRCDPISEHNRLYWYRQTLGQGPEFLTYFQNEAQLEKSRLLSDRFSAERPKGSFSTLEIQRTEQGDSAMYLCASSPGRVTIGYTFGSGTRLTVV.